The present TCR beta chain was sequenced within a study of blood T cell repertoires in COVID-19. Background on the study: The samples span acute and convalescent COVID-19 from the United States, Italy and Spain.

J was trimmed by 9 bases and V by 4 bases; bases with no gene match: 8. The CDR3 loop spans 15 amino acids. Looked up from germline, CDR1 is SGHRS and CDR2 is YFSETQ. Source study methods: By means of reference gene primer amplification, nucleated cell counts were estimated. Sequencing used immunoSEQ multiplex PCR; TCRdb keeps in-frame clones, though not all of them. V, J and clone size were drawn from that table, and D and trimming were deduced from the DNA. The sample lists roughly 240,000 clones; 65% to 90% were seen once. The TCR originated in a man aged 45-65 years with COVID-19, enrolled during active disease. Input material: peripheral blood. V usage is TRBV5-1 and J usage is TRBJ1-6; TRBD1 aligns across 9 bases. In nucleotides, the CDR3 is TGCGCCAGCAGCCCCACCGGGACAGGGAGTTCACCCCTCCACTTT. This sequence encodes CASSPTGTGSSPLHF.